This T cell receptor (beta chain) was sequenced during a study of blood T cells in healthy people across ages. From germline, CDR1 is SGDLS and CDR2 YYNGEE. This CDR3 region has 13 residues. Study-level points and caveats: TCR beta diversity correlated strongly with naive T cell percentage. Diversity of TCR beta per million T cells declined in a roughly linear way with age.

Next came a second PCR, run for about 6 to 12 cycles, which used a sample-barcoded 5' primer along with a J-beta primer mix. A 12-random-nucleotide template-switch adaptor tagged each cDNA molecule. TCRdb processed the 5' RACE reads anew with MiXCR; each CDR3 protein has one entry. This table has about 1.5 million distinct CDR3 sequences, 42% appearing once. Points on this clonotype: Its antigen remains unidentified. A junction end diverges from the germline sequence, so it may reflect a read error.

The TCR sequence derives from a woman younger than 30 in good health. The rearrangement uses TRBV9 and TRBJ2-4; no clear D gene. The sample was blood. As DNA, the CDR3 is TGTTCCAGCAGCGCGGTTGGCTTAAACATTCAGTACTTC. It is translated as CSSSAVGLNIQYF.